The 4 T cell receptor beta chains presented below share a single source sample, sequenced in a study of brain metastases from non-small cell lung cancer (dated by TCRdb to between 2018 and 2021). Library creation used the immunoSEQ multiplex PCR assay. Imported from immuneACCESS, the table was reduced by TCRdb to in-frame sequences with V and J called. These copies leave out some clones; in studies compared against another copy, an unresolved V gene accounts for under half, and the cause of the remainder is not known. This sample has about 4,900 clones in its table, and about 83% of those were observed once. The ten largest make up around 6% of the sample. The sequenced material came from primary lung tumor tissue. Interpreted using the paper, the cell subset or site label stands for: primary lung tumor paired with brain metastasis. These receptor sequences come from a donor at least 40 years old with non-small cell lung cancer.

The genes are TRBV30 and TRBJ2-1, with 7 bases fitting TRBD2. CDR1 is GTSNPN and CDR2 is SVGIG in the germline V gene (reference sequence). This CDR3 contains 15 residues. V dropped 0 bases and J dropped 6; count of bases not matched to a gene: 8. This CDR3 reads CAWSVLVSSGNEQFF. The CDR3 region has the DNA TGTGCCTGGAGTGTACTAGTGTCTAGCGGCAATGAGCAGTTCTTC.

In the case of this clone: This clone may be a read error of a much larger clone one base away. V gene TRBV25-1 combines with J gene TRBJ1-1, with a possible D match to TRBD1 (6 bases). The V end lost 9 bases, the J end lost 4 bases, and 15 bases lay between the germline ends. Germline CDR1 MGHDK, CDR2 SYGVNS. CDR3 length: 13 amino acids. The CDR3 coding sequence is TGTGCCAGTACCAGGGGTGGGAGCACTGAAGCTTTCTTT. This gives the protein CASTRGGSTEAFF.

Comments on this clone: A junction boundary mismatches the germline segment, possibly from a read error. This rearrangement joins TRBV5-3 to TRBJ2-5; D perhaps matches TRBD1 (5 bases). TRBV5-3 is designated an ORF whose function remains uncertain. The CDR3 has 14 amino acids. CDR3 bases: TGTGCTAGAAGCTTGAGGCAGGGAACGGAGACCCAGTACTTC. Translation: CARSLRQGTETQYF.

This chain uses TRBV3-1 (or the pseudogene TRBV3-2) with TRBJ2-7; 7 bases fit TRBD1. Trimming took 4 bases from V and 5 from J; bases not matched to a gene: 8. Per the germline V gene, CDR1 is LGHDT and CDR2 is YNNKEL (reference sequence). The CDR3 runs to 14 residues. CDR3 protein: CASSRQGFENEQYF. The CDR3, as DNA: TGTGCCAGCAGCCGACAGGGATTTGAAAACGAGCAGTACTTC.